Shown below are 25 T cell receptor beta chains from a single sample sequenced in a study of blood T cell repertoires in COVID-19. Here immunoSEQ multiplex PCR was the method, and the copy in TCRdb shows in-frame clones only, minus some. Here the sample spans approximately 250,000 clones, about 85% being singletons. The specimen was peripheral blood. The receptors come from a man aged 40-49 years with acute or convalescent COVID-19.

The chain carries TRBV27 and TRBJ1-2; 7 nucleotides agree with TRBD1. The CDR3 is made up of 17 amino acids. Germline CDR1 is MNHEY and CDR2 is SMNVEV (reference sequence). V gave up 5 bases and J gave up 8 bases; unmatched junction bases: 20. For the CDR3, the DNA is TGTGCCAGCAGTATACTTTACACCGGGACAGCGGCCGGAGGCTACACCTTC. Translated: CASSILYTGTAAGGYTF.

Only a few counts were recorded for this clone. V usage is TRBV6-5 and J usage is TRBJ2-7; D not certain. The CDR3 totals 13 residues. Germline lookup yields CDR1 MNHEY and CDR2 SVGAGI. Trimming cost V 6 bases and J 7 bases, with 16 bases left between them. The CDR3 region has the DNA TGTGCCAGCAGCAGGATTACCTTTGGAGAGCAGTACTTC. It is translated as CASSRITFGEQYF.

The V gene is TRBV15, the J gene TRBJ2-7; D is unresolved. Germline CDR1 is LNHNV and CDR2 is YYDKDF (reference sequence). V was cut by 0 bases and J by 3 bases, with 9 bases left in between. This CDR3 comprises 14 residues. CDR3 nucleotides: TGTGCCACCAGCAGAGATCTCTTAAACTACGAGCAGTACTTC. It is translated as CATSRDLLNYEQYF. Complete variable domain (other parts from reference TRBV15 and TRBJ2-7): DAMVIQNPRYQVTQFGKPVTLSCSQTLNHNVMYWYQQKSSQAPKLLFHYYDKDFNNEADTPDNFQSRRPNTSFCFLDIRSPGLGDTAMYLCATSRDLLNYEQYFGPGTRLTVT.

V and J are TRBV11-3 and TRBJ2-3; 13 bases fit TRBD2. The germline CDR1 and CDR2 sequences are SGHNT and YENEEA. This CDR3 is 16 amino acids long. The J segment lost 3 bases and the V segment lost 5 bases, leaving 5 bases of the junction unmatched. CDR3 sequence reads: CASSRGTSGNTDTQYF. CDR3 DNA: TGTGCCAGCAGCCGGGGGACTAGCGGGAATACAGATACGCAGTATTTT.

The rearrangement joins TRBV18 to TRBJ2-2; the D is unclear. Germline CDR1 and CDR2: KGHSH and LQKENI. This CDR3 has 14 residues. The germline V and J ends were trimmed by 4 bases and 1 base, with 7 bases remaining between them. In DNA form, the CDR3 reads TGTGCCAGCTCACTCCTACGGAACACCGGGGAGCTGTTTTTT. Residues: CASSLLRNTGELFF.

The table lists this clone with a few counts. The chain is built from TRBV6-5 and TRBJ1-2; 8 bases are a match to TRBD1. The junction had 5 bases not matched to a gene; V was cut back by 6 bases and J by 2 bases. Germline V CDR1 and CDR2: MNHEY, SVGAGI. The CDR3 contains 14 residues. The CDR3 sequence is CASRDRDQNYGYTF. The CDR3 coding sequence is TGTGCCAGCAGGGACAGGGACCAAAACTATGGCTACACCTTC.

The chain's CDR3 is CASSLGTEEGYTF. The DNA of the CDR3 is TGTGCCAGCAGCTTGGGGACAGAGGAGGGCTACACCTTC. J is TRBJ1-2 and V is TRBV5-5, with D possibly being TRBD1 (6 bases). Trimming stripped 0 bases from V and 8 bases from J, with 11 bases between. The CDR3 has 13 amino acids. Germline-derived CDR1 and CDR2 are SGHKS and YYEKEE (reference sequence).

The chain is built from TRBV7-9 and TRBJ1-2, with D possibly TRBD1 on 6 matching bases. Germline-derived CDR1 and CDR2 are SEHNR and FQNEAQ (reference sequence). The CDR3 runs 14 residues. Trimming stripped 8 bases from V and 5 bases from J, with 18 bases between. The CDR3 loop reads CASRGGGAEYGYTF. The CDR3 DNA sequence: TGTGCCAGCCGCGGTGGGGGGGCCGAATATGGCTACACCTTC.

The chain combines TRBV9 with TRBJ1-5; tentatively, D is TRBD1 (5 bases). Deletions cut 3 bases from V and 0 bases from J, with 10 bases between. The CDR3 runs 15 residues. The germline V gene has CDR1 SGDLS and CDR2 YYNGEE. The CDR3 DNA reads TGTGCCAGCAGCGCTGATGGGGCTAGCAATCAGCCCCAGCATTTT. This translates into CASSADGASNQPQHF.

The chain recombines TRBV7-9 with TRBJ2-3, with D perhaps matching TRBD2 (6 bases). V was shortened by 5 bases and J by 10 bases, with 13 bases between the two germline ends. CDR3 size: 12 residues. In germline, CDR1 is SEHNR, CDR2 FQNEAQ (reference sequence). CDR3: CASSRFGTAQYF. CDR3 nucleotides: TGTGCCAGCAGCCGGTTCGGGACTGCGCAGTATTTT.

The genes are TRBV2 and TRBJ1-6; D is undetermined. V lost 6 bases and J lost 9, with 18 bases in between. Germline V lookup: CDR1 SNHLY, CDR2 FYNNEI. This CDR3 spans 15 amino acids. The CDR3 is CASRREDISGSPLHF. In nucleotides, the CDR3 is TGTGCCAGCAGGCGGGAGGATATTTCGGGTTCACCCCTCCACTTT.

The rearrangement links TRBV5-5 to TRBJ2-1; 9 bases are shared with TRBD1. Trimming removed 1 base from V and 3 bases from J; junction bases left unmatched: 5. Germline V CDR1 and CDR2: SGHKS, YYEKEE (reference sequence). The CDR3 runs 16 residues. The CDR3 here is CASSLKTGQGYNEQFF. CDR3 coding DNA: TGTGCCAGCAGCTTGAAGACGGGACAGGGCTACAATGAGCAGTTCTTC.

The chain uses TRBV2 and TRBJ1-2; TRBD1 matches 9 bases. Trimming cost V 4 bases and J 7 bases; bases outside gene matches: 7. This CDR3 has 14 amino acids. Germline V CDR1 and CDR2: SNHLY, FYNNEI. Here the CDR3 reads CASSGPRTGVGYTF. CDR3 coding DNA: TGTGCCAGCAGTGGACCCCGGACAGGGGTTGGCTACACCTTC.

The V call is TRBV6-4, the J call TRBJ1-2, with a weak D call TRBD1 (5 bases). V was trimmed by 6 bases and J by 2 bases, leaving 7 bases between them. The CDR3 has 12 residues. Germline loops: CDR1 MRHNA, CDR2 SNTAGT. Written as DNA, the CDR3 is TGTGCCAGCAGAGGGGAAAACTATGGCTACACCTTC. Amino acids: CASRGENYGYTF.

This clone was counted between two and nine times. CDR3 region: CAWNTNHDRLNYGYTF. Here the CDR3 DNA reads TGTGCCTGGAACACAAACCACGACAGATTAAACTATGGCTACACCTTC. The J gene is TRBJ1-2, the V gene TRBV30; D may be TRBD1 (5 bases). Trimming took off 4 bases at V and 2 bases at J, with 20 bases between the two ends. Per germline, CDR1 GTSNPN and CDR2 SVGIG (reference sequence). The CDR3 runs to 16 residues.

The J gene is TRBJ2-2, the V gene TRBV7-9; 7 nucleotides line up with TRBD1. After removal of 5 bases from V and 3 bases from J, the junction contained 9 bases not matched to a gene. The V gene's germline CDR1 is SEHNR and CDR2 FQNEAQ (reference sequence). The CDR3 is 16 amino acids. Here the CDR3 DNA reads TGTGCCAGCAGCAGCCCCGACAGGGCCTACACCGGGGAGCTGTTTTTT. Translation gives CASSSPDRAYTGELFF.

As DNA, the CDR3 is TGTGCCAGCAGTTACGGCTTCACAGATACGCAGTATTTT. This codes for CASSYGFTDTQYF. This chain joins TRBV6-5 and TRBJ2-3; D remains unclear. V was pared by 2 bases and J by 2 bases, with 5 bases between. There are 13 residues in the CDR3. The germline V gene has CDR1 MNHEY and CDR2 SVGAGI.

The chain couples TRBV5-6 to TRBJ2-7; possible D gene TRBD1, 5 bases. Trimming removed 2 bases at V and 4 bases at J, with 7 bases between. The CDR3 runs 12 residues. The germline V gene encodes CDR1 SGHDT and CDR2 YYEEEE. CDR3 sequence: CASSFQGYEQYF. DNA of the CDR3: TGTGCCAGCAGCTTTCAGGGATACGAGCAGTACTTC.

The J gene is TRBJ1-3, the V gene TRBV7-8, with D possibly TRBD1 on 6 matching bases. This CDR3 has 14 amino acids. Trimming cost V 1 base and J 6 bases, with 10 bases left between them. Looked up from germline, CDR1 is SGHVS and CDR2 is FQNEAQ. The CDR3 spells CASSLEGVKNTIYF. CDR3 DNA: TGTGCCAGCAGCTTAGAGGGGGTAAAAAACACCATATATTTT.

The CDR3 bases are TGTGCCAGCAGCTTCGGTAACAACCTGAGGACTGAAGCTTTCTTT. Its protein is CASSFGNNLRTEAFF. V gene TRBV7-2 combines with J gene TRBJ1-1; D uncertain. Germline V CDR1 and CDR2: SGHTA, FQGNSA. The CDR3 length is 15 residues. The germline V and J ends were trimmed by 3 bases and 5 bases, with 16 bases remaining between them.

The CDR3 DNA reads TGTGCCAGCAGCTTAGAGTCAACAGGGGAAAAGGAGCAGTTCTTC. Protein: CASSLESTGEKEQFF. V gene TRBV11-2 combines with J gene TRBJ2-1; 7 nucleotides align to TRBD1. The CDR3 covers 15 residues. Germline loops: CDR1 SGHAT, CDR2 FQNNGV. Germline trimming cut 0 bases from V and 10 bases from J; bases unmatched to any gene: 9.

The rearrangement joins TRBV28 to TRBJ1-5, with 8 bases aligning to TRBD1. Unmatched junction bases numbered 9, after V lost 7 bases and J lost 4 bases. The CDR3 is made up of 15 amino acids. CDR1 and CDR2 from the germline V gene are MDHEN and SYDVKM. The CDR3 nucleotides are TGTGCCAGCATCCCGACAGGGGCCCGTAATCAGCCCCAGCATTTT. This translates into CASIPTGARNQPQHF.

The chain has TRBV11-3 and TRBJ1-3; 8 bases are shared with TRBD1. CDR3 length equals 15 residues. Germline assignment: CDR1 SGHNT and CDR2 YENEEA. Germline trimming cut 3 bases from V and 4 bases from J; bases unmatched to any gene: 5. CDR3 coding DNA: TGTGCCAGCAGCTTGGGCAGGGGGCCAGGAAACACCATATATTTT. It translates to CASSLGRGPGNTIYF. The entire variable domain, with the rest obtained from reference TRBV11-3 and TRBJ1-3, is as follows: EAGVVQSPRYKIIEKKQPVAFWCNPISGHNTLYWYLQNLGQGPELLIRYENEEAVDDSQLPKDRFSAERLKGVDSTLKIQPAELGDSAVYLCASSLGRGPGNTIYFGEGSWLTVV.

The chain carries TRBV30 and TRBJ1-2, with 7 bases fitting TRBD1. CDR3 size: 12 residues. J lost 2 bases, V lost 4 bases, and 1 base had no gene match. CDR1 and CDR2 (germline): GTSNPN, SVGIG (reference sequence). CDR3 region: CAWTQGNYGYTF. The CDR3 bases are TGTGCCTGGACACAGGGGAACTATGGCTACACCTTC.

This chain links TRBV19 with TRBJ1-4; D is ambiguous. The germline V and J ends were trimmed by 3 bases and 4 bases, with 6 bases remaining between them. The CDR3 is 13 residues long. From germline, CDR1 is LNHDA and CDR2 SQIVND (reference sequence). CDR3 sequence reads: CASSINFNEKLFF. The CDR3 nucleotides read TGTGCCAGTAGTATCAACTTTAATGAAAAACTGTTTTTT.